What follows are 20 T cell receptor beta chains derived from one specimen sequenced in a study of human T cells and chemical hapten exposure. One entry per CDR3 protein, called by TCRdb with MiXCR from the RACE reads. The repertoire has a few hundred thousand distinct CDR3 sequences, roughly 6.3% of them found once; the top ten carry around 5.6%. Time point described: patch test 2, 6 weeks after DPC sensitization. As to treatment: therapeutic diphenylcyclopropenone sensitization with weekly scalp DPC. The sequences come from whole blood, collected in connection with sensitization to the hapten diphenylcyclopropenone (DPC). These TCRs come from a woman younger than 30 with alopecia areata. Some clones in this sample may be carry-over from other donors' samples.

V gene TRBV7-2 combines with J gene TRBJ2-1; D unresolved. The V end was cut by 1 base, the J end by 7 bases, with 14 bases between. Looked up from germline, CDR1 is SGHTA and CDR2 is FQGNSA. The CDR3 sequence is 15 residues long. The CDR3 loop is CASSLGIATTNEQFF. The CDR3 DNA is TGTGCCAGCAGCTTAGGAATAGCAACGACTAATGAGCAGTTCTTC.

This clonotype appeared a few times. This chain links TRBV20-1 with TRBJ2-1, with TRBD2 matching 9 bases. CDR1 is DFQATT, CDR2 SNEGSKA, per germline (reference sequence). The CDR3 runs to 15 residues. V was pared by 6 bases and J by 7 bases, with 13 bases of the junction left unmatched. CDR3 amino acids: CSAKNSGGPQNEQFF. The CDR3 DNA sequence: TGCAGTGCAAAAAATAGCGGGGGCCCCCAGAATGAGCAGTTCTTC.

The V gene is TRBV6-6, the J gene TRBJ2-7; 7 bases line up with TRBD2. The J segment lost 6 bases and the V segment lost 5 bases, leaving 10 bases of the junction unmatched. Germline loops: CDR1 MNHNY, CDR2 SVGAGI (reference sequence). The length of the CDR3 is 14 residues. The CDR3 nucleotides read TGTGCCAGCAGTCGAGCCGGGAGGCTGGGCGAGCAGTACTTC. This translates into CASSRAGRLGEQYF.

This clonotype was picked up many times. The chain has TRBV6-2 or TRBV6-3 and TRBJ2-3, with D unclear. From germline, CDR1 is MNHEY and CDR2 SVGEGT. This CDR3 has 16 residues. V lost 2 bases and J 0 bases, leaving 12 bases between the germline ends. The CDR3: CASSYPQPYSTDTQYF. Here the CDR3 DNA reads TGTGCCAGCAGTTACCCGCAGCCCTATAGCACAGATACGCAGTATTTT.

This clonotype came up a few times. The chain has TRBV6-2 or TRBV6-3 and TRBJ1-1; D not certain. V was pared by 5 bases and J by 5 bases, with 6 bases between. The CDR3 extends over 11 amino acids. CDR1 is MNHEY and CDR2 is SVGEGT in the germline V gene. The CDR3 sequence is CASSPKTEAFF. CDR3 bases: TGTGCCAGCAGTCCAAAAACTGAAGCTTTCTTT.

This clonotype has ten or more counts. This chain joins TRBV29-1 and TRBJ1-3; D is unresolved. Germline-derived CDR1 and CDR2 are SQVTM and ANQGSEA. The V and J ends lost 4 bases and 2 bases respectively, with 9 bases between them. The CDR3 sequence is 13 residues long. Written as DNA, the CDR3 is TGCAGCGTTGGAGTGAGCGCTGGAAACACCATATATTTT. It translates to CSVGVSAGNTIYF.

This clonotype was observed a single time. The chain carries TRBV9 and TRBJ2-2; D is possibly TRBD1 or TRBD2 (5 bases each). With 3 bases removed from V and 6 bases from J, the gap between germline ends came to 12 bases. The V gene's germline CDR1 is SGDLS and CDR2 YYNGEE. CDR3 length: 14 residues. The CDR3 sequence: CASSGGTLAGELFF. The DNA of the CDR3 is TGTGCCAGCAGCGGTGGGACCCTGGCCGGGGAGCTGTTTTTT.

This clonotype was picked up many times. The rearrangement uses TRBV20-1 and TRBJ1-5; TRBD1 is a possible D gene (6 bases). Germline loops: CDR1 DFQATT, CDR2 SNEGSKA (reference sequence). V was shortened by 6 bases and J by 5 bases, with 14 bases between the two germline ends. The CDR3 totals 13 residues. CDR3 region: CSARRDIDQPQHF. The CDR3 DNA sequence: TGCAGTGCAAGAAGGGACATCGATCAGCCCCAGCATTTT.

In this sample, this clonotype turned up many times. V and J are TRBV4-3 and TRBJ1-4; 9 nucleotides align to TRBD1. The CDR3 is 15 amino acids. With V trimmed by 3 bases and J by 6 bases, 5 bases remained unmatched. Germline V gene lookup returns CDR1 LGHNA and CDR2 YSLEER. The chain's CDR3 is CASSQRDRVDEKLFF. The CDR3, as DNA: TGCGCCAGCAGCCAGAGGGACAGGGTAGATGAAAAACTGTTTTTT.

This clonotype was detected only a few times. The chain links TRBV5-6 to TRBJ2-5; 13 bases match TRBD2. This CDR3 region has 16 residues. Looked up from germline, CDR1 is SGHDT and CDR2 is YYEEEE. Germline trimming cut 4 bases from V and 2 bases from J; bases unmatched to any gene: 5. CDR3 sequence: CASSTRLAGGQETQYF. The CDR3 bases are TGTGCCAGCAGCACCCGACTAGCGGGGGGACAAGAGACCCAGTACTTC.

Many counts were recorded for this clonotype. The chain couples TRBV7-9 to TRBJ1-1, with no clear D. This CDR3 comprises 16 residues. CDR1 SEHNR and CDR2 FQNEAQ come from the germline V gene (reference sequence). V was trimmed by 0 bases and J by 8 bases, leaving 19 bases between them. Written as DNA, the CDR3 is TGTGCCAGCAGCTTAGCACCGGGGTCCCGAGAAGGAGAAGCTTTCTTT. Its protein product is CASSLAPGSREGEAFF.

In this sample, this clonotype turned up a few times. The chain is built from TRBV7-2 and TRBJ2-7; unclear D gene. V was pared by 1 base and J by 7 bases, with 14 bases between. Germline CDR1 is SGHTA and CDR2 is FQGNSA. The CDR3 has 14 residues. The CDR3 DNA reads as TGTGCCAGCAGCTTAGGAGTCAGCCCCGGGGAGCAGTACTTC. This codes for CASSLGVSPGEQYF.

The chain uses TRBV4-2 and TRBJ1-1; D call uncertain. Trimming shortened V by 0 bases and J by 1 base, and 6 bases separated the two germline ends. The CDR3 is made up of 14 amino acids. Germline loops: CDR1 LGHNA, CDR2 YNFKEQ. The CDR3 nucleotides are TGTGCCAGCAGCCAAGATCCGGAGAACACTGAAGCTTTCTTT. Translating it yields CASSQDPENTEAFF.

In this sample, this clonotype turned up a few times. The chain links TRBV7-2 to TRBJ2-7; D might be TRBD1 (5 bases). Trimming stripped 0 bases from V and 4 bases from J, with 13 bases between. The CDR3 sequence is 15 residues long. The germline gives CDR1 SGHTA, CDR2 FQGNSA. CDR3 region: CASSLAPGMGYEQYF. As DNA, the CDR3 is TGTGCCAGCAGCTTAGCCCCAGGGATGGGTTACGAGCAGTACTTC.

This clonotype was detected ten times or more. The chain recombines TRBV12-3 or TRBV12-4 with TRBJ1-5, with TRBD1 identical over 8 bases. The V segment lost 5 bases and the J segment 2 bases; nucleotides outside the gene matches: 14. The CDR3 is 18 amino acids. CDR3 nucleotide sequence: TGTGCCAGCAGTGGAAGCCCCGGGACGACAGGGGGCAATCAGCCCCAGCATTTT. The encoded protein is CASSGSPGTTGGNQPQHF.

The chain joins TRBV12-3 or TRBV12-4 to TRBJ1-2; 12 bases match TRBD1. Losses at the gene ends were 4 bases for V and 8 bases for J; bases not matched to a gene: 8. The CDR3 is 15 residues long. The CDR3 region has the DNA TGTGCCAGCAGTTACCGGGACAGGGGGCGGGACGGCTACACCTTC. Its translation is CASSYRDRGRDGYTF.

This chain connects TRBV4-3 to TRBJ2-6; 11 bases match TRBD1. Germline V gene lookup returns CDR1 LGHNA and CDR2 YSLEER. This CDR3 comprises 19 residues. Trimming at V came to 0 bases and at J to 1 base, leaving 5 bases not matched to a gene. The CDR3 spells CASSQDLWDRGSGANVLTF. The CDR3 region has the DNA TGCGCCAGCAGCCAAGATTTGTGGGACAGGGGGTCTGGGGCCAACGTCCTGACTTTC.

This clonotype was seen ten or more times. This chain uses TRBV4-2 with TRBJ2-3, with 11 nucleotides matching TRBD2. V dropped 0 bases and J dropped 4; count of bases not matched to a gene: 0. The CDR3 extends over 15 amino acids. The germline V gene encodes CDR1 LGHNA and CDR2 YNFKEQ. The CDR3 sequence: CASSQDSGGADTQYF. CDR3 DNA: TGTGCCAGCAGCCAAGATAGCGGGGGGGCAGATACGCAGTATTTT.

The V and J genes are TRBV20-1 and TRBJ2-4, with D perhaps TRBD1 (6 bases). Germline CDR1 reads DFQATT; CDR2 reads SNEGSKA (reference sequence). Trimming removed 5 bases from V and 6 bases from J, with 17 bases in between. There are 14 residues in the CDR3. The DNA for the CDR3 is TGCAGTGCTGGTAACCGGGACAACGGAAACATTCAGTACTTC. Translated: CSAGNRDNGNIQYF.

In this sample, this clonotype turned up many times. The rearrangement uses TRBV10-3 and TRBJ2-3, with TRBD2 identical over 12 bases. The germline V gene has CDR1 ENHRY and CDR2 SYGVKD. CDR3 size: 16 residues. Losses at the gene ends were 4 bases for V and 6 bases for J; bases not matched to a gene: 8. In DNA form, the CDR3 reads TGTGCCATCAGTGGCCCCACTAGCGGGGGGCCGGATACGCAGTATTTT. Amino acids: CAISGPTSGGPDTQYF.